The 17 T cell receptor beta chains reported below all come from one sample, sequenced in a study of blood T cells in healthy people across ages. The second PCR ran roughly 7 to 12 cycles with a sample-barcoded 5' primer and J-beta primers. TCRdb re-called the 5' RACE reads with MiXCR, one entry per CDR3 protein. The data contain roughly 1.7 million distinct CDR3 sequences, 30% to 40% of them singletons. The sample was blood. The source is a woman aged 25 to 39 in good health.

The CDR3 is CASSLSREGEQYF. Here the CDR3 DNA reads TGTGCCAGCAGCTTAAGTCGAGAGGGTGAGCAGTACTTC. The chain uses TRBV7-3 and TRBJ2-7, with a tentative D call TRBD2 (5 bases). Germline V gene lookup returns CDR1 SGHTA and CDR2 FQGTGA. The CDR3 is made up of 13 amino acids. V was trimmed by 1 base and J by 7 bases, leaving 11 bases between them.

The chain is built from TRBV18 and TRBJ1-2; 7 positions agree with TRBD1. In germline, CDR1 is KGHSH, CDR2 LQKENI. The CDR3 loop spans 15 amino acids. V was clipped by 4 bases and J by 0 bases; unmatched bases: 5. The DNA for the CDR3 is TGTGCCAGCTCACAAGACAGGGAAGCTAACTATGGCTACACCTTC. Its translation is CASSQDREANYGYTF. Drawing the rest from reference TRBV18 and TRBJ1-2, the complete variable domain is NAGVMQNPRHLVRRRGQEARLRCSPMKGHSHVYWYRQLPEEGLKFMVYLQKENIIDESGMPKERFSAEFPKEGPSILRIQQVVRGDSAAYFCASSQDREANYGYTFGSGTRLTVV.

The rearrangement joins TRBV7-9 to TRBJ1-2; 7 bases are shared with TRBD1. Germline lookup yields CDR1 SEHNR and CDR2 FQNEAQ (reference sequence). The CDR3 sequence is 13 residues long. Trimming at V came to 3 bases and at J to 7 bases, leaving 5 bases not matched to a gene. CDR3 in DNA: TGTGCCAGCAGCTTCGACAGGGAGGGTGGCTACACCTTC. It translates to CASSFDREGGYTF.

V is TRBV4-1 and J is TRBJ2-1; maybe TRBD2 (5 bases). There are 16 residues in the CDR3. In germline, CDR1 is MGHRA, CDR2 YSYEKL. V was shortened by 1 base and J by 1 base, with 11 bases between the two germline ends. Written as DNA, the CDR3 is TGCGCCAGCAGCCAAGCTTGGACTCCTTCCTACAATGAGCAGTTCTTC. Translation: CASSQAWTPSYNEQFF.

The rearrangement uses TRBV2 and TRBJ1-2, with 7 bases lining up with TRBD1. After removal of 0 bases from V and 13 bases from J, the junction contained 11 bases not matched to a gene. Germline V gene data show CDR1 as SNHLY and CDR2 as FYNNEI. The CDR3 has 14 residues. CDR3 in amino acids: CASSEAGGGDWSTF. As DNA, the CDR3 is TGTGCCAGCAGTGAAGCAGGAGGGGGCGACTGGTCCACCTTC.

The chain combines TRBV20-1 with TRBJ1-1, with D hard to call. Trimming stripped 6 bases from V and 6 bases from J, with 11 bases between. CDR3 length: 11 residues. Germline CDR1 and CDR2: DFQATT and SNEGSKA (reference sequence). The CDR3 reads CSAPPRAEAFF. In DNA form, the CDR3 reads TGCAGTGCCCCCCCACGGGCTGAAGCTTTCTTT.

This chain uses TRBV14 with TRBJ1-2; no clear D gene. CDR3 size: 13 residues. V was pared by 3 bases and J by 9 bases, with 14 bases between. The V gene's germline CDR1 is SGHDN and CDR2 FVKESK. The CDR3 loop reads CASSHVLPGSYTF. The CDR3 bases are TGTGCCAGCAGCCACGTCTTACCGGGAAGCTACACCTTC.

Only a few counts were recorded for this clonotype. The chain recombines TRBV28 with TRBJ2-3; 8 bases are a match to TRBD1. This CDR3 has 14 residues. Germline assignment: CDR1 MDHEN and CDR2 SYDVKM. V was clipped by 11 bases and J by 0 bases; unmatched bases: 7. The CDR3, as DNA: TGTGCCGCCAGGGGGCCAAAAAGCACAGATACGCAGTATTTT. This sequence encodes CAARGPKSTDTQYF.

This clonotype was detected once. Since a much larger clone is just one base distant, this may be a read error. The conserved phenylalanine or tryptophan is not found at the CDR3 terminus, so this likely reflects a read error. The chain is built from TRBV12-3 or TRBV12-4 and TRBJ2-3; unclear D gene. The CDR3 extends over 14 amino acids. Deletions cut 6 bases from V and 4 bases from J, with 14 bases between. The DNA of the CDR3 is TGTGCCAGCAGCCCCCTTCCCCTATCAGATACGCAGTATTCT. Residues: CASSPLPLSDTQYS.

This sequence joins TRBV19 and TRBJ2-7; 11 bases map to TRBD2. The CDR3 contains 15 residues. The V gene end was trimmed by 4 bases and the J gene end by 3 bases; junction bases not matched to a gene: 5. Germline V gene data show CDR1 as LNHDA and CDR2 as SQIVND (reference sequence). This CDR3 reads CASSKLAGEYYEQYF. CDR3 nucleotide sequence: TGTGCCAGTAGTAAACTAGCGGGGGAGTACTACGAGCAGTACTTC.

In DNA form, the CDR3 reads TGTGCCAGCAGTGAGGAACAGGGTTACGGCTATGGCTACACCTTC. It translates to CASSEEQGYGYGYTF. V usage is TRBV2 and J usage is TRBJ1-2; TRBD1 might be the D (6 bases). This CDR3 comprises 15 residues. From germline, CDR1 is SNHLY and CDR2 FYNNEI. Trimming removed 3 bases from V and 4 bases from J, with 15 bases in between.

This clonotype came up a few times. The chain is built from TRBV15 and TRBJ2-3; possibly TRBD2 for D (6 bases). V dropped 8 bases and J dropped 5 bases, with 20 bases sitting between them. CDR3 size: 15 residues. Germline V lookup: CDR1 LNHNV, CDR2 YYDKDF (reference sequence). CDR3 in DNA: TGTGCCACCTCCTACGGGACTCACGGGGGAGATACGCAGTATTTT. Translated: CATSYGTHGGDTQYF.

About this clonotype itself: A much more abundant neighbour one base away suggests this may be a read error. The chain combines TRBV19 with TRBJ2-7; a possible D gene is TRBD2 (6 bases). Trimming removed 6 bases at V and 6 bases at J, with 9 bases between. The germline V gene encodes CDR1 LNHDA and CDR2 SQIVND (reference sequence). This CDR3 has 11 amino acids. This chain's CDR3 is CASRASAEQYF. CDR3 sequence (DNA): TGTGCCAGTAGGGCTAGCGCCGAGCAGTACTTC.

V usage is TRBV5-1 and J usage is TRBJ2-2, with TRBD2 matching over 11 bases. Germline V gene lookup returns CDR1 SGHRS and CDR2 YFSETQ. The CDR3 is made up of 18 amino acids. The V and J ends lost 4 bases and 2 bases, in that order; junction bases with no gene match: 10. CDR3 in amino acids: CASSPAPGLAGNTGELFF. CDR3 nucleotide sequence: TGCGCCAGCAGCCCAGCCCCCGGACTAGCGGGCAACACCGGGGAGCTGTTTTTT.

For this clonotype: One end of the junction fails to match germline, which may point to a read error. The J gene is TRBJ2-3, the V gene TRBV7-2; D possibly uses TRBD1 or TRBD2 (5 bases each). This CDR3 comprises 17 residues. CDR1 and CDR2 from the germline V gene are SGHTA and FQGNSA. CDR3 sequence (DNA): TGTGCCTGCAGCTTAGCGTGGTCCGGGGCCAGCACAGATACGCAGTATTTT. It encodes CACSLAWSGASTDTQYF.

This rearrangement joins TRBV6-1 to TRBJ2-5; no reliable D call. The CDR3 is 14 residues long. Germline CDR1 is MNHNS and CDR2 is SASEGT. The ends were cut back, 7 bases at V and 2 bases at J, with 14 bases in the middle. The chain's CDR3 is CASNADMNQETQYF. The CDR3 bases are TGTGCCAGCAATGCCGACATGAATCAAGAGACCCAGTACTTC.

The V gene is TRBV18, the J gene TRBJ2-4; TRBD1 or TRBD2 may be the D gene (5 bases each). The J call could be wrong; TRBJ2-7 is a better fit for the DNA end. There are 13 residues in the CDR3. Germline assignment: CDR1 KGHSH and CDR2 LQKENI. The CDR3, as DNA: TGTGCCAGCTCCACAAGGGGAGTCGACGAGCAGTACTTC. It yields the protein CASSTRGVDEQYF.